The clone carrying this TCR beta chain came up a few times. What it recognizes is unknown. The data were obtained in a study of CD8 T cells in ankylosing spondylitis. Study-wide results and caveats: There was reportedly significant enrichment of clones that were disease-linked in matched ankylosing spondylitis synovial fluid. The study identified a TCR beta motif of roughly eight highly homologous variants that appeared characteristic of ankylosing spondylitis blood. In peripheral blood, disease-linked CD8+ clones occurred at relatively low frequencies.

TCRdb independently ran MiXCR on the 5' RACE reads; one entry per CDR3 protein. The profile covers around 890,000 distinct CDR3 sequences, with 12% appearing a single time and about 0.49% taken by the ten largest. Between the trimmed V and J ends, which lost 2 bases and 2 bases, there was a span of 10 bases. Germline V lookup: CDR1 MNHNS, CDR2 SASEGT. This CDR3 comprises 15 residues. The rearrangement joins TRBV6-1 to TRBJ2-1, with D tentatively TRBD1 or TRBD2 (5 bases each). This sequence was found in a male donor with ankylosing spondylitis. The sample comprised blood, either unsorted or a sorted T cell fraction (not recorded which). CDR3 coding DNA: TGTGCCAGCAGTGAATTCGAGGGACCCTACAATGAGCAGTTCTTC. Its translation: CASSEFEGPYNEQFF.